The 26 T cell receptor beta chains below come from one sample, sequenced in a study of T-cell memory formation after mild COVID-19. TCRdb analysed the 5' RACE reads with MiXCR anew, one entry per CDR3 protein. The data show about 160,000 distinct CDR3 sequences, with around a third seen just once and more than 10% held by the top ten. What was sequenced was PBMCs or a T cell subset sorted from them (not recorded which). These receptor sequences come from an adult woman who had mild COVID-19 (a few samples of this study predate the infection). Cell type and time point are not known.

V and J are TRBV5-1 and TRBJ1-2; possible D gene TRBD1, 5 bases. The CDR3 has 13 amino acids. Trimming removed 2 bases from V and 6 bases from J, with 11 bases in between. Germline values: CDR1 SGHRS, CDR2 YFSETQ. CDR3 in amino acids: CASSFQGVDGYTF. In DNA form, the CDR3 reads TGCGCCAGCAGCTTTCAGGGTGTAGATGGCTACACCTTC.

This clonotype was recorded once. The rearrangement uses TRBV18 and TRBJ1-1; TRBD1 agrees at 7 bases. There are 14 residues in the CDR3. Losses at the gene ends were 2 bases for V and 4 bases for J; bases not matched to a gene: 4. Germline V CDR1 and CDR2: KGHSH, LQKENI. The CDR3 loop reads CASSPKGAGTEAFF. The CDR3 coding sequence is TGTGCCAGCTCACCAAAGGGGGCTGGCACTGAAGCTTTCTTT.

This clonotype was observed a few times. The chain couples TRBV4-1 to TRBJ1-1; D gene unclear. The CDR3 length is 16 residues. The germline V gene has CDR1 MGHRA and CDR2 YSYEKL. Trimming left V 4 bases short and J 0 bases short, with 15 bases between. CDR3: CASSPWGGRMNTEAFF. For the CDR3, the DNA is TGCGCCAGCAGCCCCTGGGGAGGGCGGATGAACACTGAAGCTTTCTTT.

The chain employs TRBV10-3 and TRBJ2-1; D unclear. The germline V and J ends were trimmed by 7 bases and 4 bases, with 11 bases remaining between them. Germline V gives CDR1 ENHRY, CDR2 SYGVKD. The CDR3 runs to 13 residues. The CDR3 bases are TGTGCCATCAACCCCGGGCCTTACAATGAGCAGTTCTTC. This encodes CAINPGPYNEQFF.

The chain is built from TRBV10-3 and TRBJ1-5; 12 nucleotides align to TRBD1. The CDR3 spans 17 residues. V shed 10 bases and J 0 bases; nucleotides not matched to a gene: 10. Germline lookup yields CDR1 ENHRY and CDR2 SYGVKD. The DNA of the CDR3 is TGTGCCACTTCCGGGGACAGGGGGCATGGTAGCAATCAGCCCCAGCATTTT. It translates to CATSGDRGHGSNQPQHF.

The table lists this clonotype with a few counts. The J gene is TRBJ2-7, the V gene TRBV6-1, with D possibly matching TRBD1 (6 bases). This CDR3 has 15 residues. V was shortened by 5 bases and J by 0 bases, with 14 bases between the two germline ends. CDR1 MNHNS and CDR2 SASEGT come from the germline V gene. The CDR3 loop is CASSSTGFTSYEQYF. The CDR3 DNA follows: TGTGCCAGCAGTTCGACAGGCTTCACCTCCTACGAGCAGTACTTC.

The chain is built from TRBV6-2 or TRBV6-3 and TRBJ2-2, with TRBD2 matching 12 bases. The CDR3 is 15 amino acids. After removal of 6 bases from V and 3 bases from J, the junction contained 2 bases not matched to a gene. Looked up from germline, CDR1 is MNHEY and CDR2 is SVGEGT. The CDR3 spells CASRRLAGDTGELFF. CDR3 bases: TGTGCCAGCAGACGACTAGCGGGAGACACCGGGGAGCTGTTTTTT.

The rearrangement joins TRBV6-1 to TRBJ1-2; a weak D match, TRBD1 (6 bases). The CDR3 has 16 amino acids. Trimming stripped 4 bases from V and 4 bases from J, with 19 bases between. Germline CDR1 and CDR2: MNHNS and SASEGT. The CDR3 loop reads CASSVKGGALVYGYTF. The CDR3 DNA reads TGTGCCAGCAGTGTTAAGGGGGGGGCCTTGGTCTATGGCTACACCTTC.

This clonotype has a handful of counts. V usage is TRBV5-6 and J usage is TRBJ2-3; tentative D call: TRBD2 (5 bases). V was shortened by 4 bases and J by 5 bases, with 17 bases between the two germline ends. The CDR3 has 15 amino acids. Germline loops: CDR1 SGHDT, CDR2 YYEEEE. CDR3 sequence (DNA): TGTGCCAGCAGCGAGACTACTTCTTTGGGAGATACGCAGTATTTT. This gives the protein CASSETTSLGDTQYF.

This clonotype has more than one count but fewer than ten. The chain joins TRBV6-2 or TRBV6-3 to TRBJ2-7; D is ambiguous. V was cut by 6 bases and J by 2 bases, with 8 bases left in between. CDR3 size: 12 residues. Germline lookup yields CDR1 MNHEY and CDR2 SVGEGT. CDR3 coding DNA: TGTGCCAGCAGCGAGTTTACCTACGAGCAGTACTTC. This gives the protein CASSEFTYEQYF.

The CDR3 DNA reads TGTGCCATCAGATCAACAGGAGTCATAACCGGCACTGAAGCTTTCTTT. Its translation is CAIRSTGVITGTEAFF. This rearrangement joins TRBV10-3 to TRBJ1-1, with D possibly being TRBD1 (5 bases). Germline lookup yields CDR1 ENHRY and CDR2 SYGVKD. The CDR3 is 16 amino acids. V shed 6 bases and J shed 4 bases, with 21 bases lying between them.

V is TRBV18 and J is TRBJ2-5; TRBD1 matches 8 bases. The germline V gene encodes CDR1 KGHSH and CDR2 LQKENI. The CDR3 runs to 15 residues. Unmatched junction bases numbered 7, after V lost 0 bases and J lost 7 bases. The CDR3 sequence: CASSPPSRGTGTQYF. CDR3 coding DNA: TGTGCCAGCTCACCACCGTCCAGGGGGACAGGGACCCAGTACTTC.

The gene calls are TRBV19 and TRBJ1-2, with 10 bases lining up with TRBD1. Losses at the gene ends were 8 bases for V and 5 bases for J; bases not matched to a gene: 8. This CDR3 has 14 amino acids. Germline V gene data show CDR1 as LNHDA and CDR2 as SQIVND (reference sequence). The CDR3 region is CASRTGTGVYGYTF. The CDR3, as DNA: TGTGCCAGTCGAACCGGGACAGGGGTATATGGCTACACCTTC.

This clonotype was seen a single time. The gene calls are TRBV29-1 and TRBJ2-3; the D gene is possibly TRBD1 (7 bases). The CDR3 runs to 15 residues. Germline CDR1 and CDR2: SQVTM and ANQGSEA. Trimming took 6 bases from V and 1 from J, leaving 17 bases between them. CDR3 sequence (DNA): TGCAGCGTCTGGGGAGGACAGGACCGCACAGATACGCAGTATTTT. Translated, it gives CSVWGGQDRTDTQYF.

The rearrangement uses TRBV7-9 and TRBJ2-7, with TRBD2 identical over 7 bases. This CDR3 has 15 amino acids. Germline V CDR1 and CDR2: SEHNR, FQNEAQ (reference sequence). The ends lost 2 bases at V and 1 base at J; junction bases unmatched: 5. The CDR3 here is CASSLLDGGSYEQYF. The CDR3 region has the DNA TGTGCCAGCAGCTTATTAGACGGGGGGTCCTACGAGCAGTACTTC.

The chain uses TRBV6-5 and TRBJ2-5; D perhaps matches TRBD2 (5 bases). CDR3 length: 13 residues. Deletions cut 5 bases from V and 7 bases from J, with 14 bases between. Germline assignment: CDR1 MNHEY and CDR2 SVGAGI. The CDR3 loop reads CASSPLGMRTQYF. The CDR3 DNA is TGTGCCAGCAGTCCACTAGGGATGCGGACCCAGTACTTC.

The rearrangement joins TRBV29-1 to TRBJ1-2; the match to TRBD1 covers 8 bases. CDR1 is SQVTM and CDR2 is ANQGSEA in the germline V gene. J lost 7 bases, V lost 3 bases, and 4 bases had no gene match. The CDR3 runs 12 residues. CDR3 coding DNA: TGCAGCGTTGAGGACAGGGTATCTGGCTACACCTTC. It yields the protein CSVEDRVSGYTF.

The chain uses TRBV4-3 and TRBJ1-4; TRBD1 is a possible D gene (5 bases). Germline CDR1 and CDR2: LGHNA and YSLEER. V lost 3 bases and J lost 5, with 10 bases in between. CDR3 length equals 14 residues. The CDR3 DNA sequence: TGCGCCAGCAGCCACGCAGGGCGGAATGAAAAACTGTTTTTT. Protein: CASSHAGRNEKLFF.

This clonotype was seen a handful of times. This rearrangement joins TRBV12-3 or TRBV12-4 to TRBJ2-3; 9 bases are shared with TRBD1. With V trimmed by 6 bases and J by 6 bases, 10 bases remained unmatched. The CDR3 totals 15 residues. In DNA form, the CDR3 reads TGTGCCAGCAGCCCGGACAGGGGTGTGGCGGATACGCAGTATTTT. Protein product: CASSPDRGVADTQYF.

The V and J genes are TRBV7-2 and TRBJ2-7; D may be TRBD2 (6 bases). The V end was cut by 5 bases, the J end by 2 bases, with 13 bases between. Germline CDR1 and CDR2: SGHTA and FQGNSA. The length of the CDR3 is 14 residues. CDR3 sequence: CASSVTRGAYEQYF. For the CDR3, the DNA is TGTGCCAGCAGCGTGACTAGAGGGGCCTACGAGCAGTACTTC.

The chain is built from TRBV27 and TRBJ1-1, with D unclear. The V gene's germline CDR1 is MNHEY and CDR2 SMNVEV (reference sequence). CDR3 size: 16 residues. The V and J ends lost 1 base and 1 base respectively, with 13 bases between them. CDR3 nucleotide sequence: TGTGCCAGCAGTTTATTTGGTGGCGCGGGGAACACTGAAGCTTTCTTT. As protein: CASSLFGGAGNTEAFF.

V usage is TRBV10-2 and J usage is TRBJ2-7; D gene uncertain. Trimming took 3 bases from V and 3 from J, leaving 12 bases between them. The CDR3 contains 14 residues. CDR1 WSHSY and CDR2 SAAADI come from the germline V gene. CDR3 coding DNA: TGCGCCAGCAGTGATCCCCCCCCCGGCTACGAGCAGTACTTC. This encodes CASSDPPPGYEQYF.

The rearrangement uses TRBV7-2 and TRBJ1-4; 7 bases map to TRBD1. CDR1 SGHTA and CDR2 FQGNSA come from the germline V gene. The CDR3 contains 14 residues. With V trimmed by 3 bases and J by 3 bases, 1 base remained unmatched. CDR3 DNA sequence: TGTGCCAGCAGCTTCCAGGGGGCTAATGAAAAACTGTTTTTT. This codes for CASSFQGANEKLFF.

This clonotype showed up just once. V gene TRBV7-8 combines with J gene TRBJ1-2; TRBD1 is a possible D gene (5 bases). In germline, CDR1 is SGHVS, CDR2 FQNEAQ. CDR3 length: 16 amino acids. With 1 base removed from V and 4 bases from J, the gap between germline ends came to 16 bases. The CDR3 is CASSLERQGRGYGYTF. The DNA of the CDR3 is TGTGCCAGCAGCTTAGAAAGGCAGGGTCGGGGCTATGGCTACACCTTC.

This chain links TRBV5-1 with TRBJ2-7; TRBD2 is a possible D gene (6 bases). Deletions cut 4 bases from V and 0 bases from J, with 14 bases between. The V gene's germline CDR1 is SGHRS and CDR2 YFSETQ. The CDR3 length is 15 residues. The CDR3 region has the DNA TGCGCCAGCAGCCCGGGAGAGGCGAGCTCCTACGAGCAGTACTTC. It specifies CASSPGEASSYEQYF.

V usage is TRBV5-1 and J usage is TRBJ2-7; 10 nucleotides match TRBD2. The CDR3 sequence is 17 residues long. Per the germline V gene, CDR1 is SGHRS and CDR2 is YFSETQ. The junction had 10 bases not matched to a gene; V was cut back by 0 bases and J by 4 bases. For the CDR3, the DNA is TGCGCCAGCAGCTTGGGAGCGGGGGGGCCGGCCGCTTACGAGCAGTACTTC. Protein product: CASSLGAGGPAAYEQYF. The full variable domain, in which reference TRBV5-1 and TRBJ2-7 provide the parts outside the CDR3, is KAGVTQTPRYLIKTRGQQVTLSCSPISGHRSVSWYQQTPGQGLQFLFEYFSETQRNKGNFPGRFSGRQFSNSRSEMNVSTLELGDSALYLCASSLGAGGPAAYEQYFGPGTRLTVT.